This passage covers 7 T cell receptor beta chains from one sample sequenced in a study of T cell responses to AZD1222 COVID-19 vaccine (dated by TCRdb to about 2021). Preparation of the library involved the immunoSEQ multiplex PCR assay. TCRdb re-hosts the immuneACCESS table, in-frame sequences only. Its copies lack some clones; in the studies checked, an unresolved V gene accounts for under half of them, and the cause for the rest is not known. Present in this sample are about 56,000 clones, approximately 83% of which were seen just once. Clones ranked in the top ten supply around 16% of the sample. The time point label, read with the paper, signifies: baseline before first vaccination. The source material was peripheral blood, sampled on day 0 of AZD1222 vaccination. These receptors originate from an adult in good health.

V gene TRBV6-5 combines with J gene TRBJ1-1; D uncertain. CDR1 and CDR2 (germline): MNHEY, SVGAGI. The CDR3 length is 11 residues. V was shortened by 6 bases and J by 8 bases, with 10 bases between the two germline ends. The CDR3 region has the DNA TGTGCCAGCAGCCAAGGGTGGGAAGCTTTCTTT. Residues: CASSQGWEAFF.

The chain has TRBV28 and TRBJ1-5, with a weak D call TRBD1 (5 bases). This CDR3 comprises 15 residues. Looked up from germline, CDR1 is MDHEN and CDR2 is SYDVKM. The V end lost 1 base, the J end lost 4 bases, and 11 bases lay between the germline ends. CDR3 DNA sequence: TGTGCCAGCAGTTTATCCGGGACTCCTAATCAGCCCCAGCATTTT. This sequence encodes CASSLSGTPNQPQHF.

V and J are TRBV5-6 and TRBJ1-1, with D maybe TRBD1 (5 bases). V lost 0 bases and J 0 bases, leaving 12 bases between the germline ends. The CDR3 has 16 residues. Germline V gene lookup returns CDR1 SGHDT and CDR2 YYEEEE. Here the CDR3 reads CASSLERGWMNTEAFF. In DNA form, the CDR3 reads TGTGCCAGCAGCTTGGAGCGGGGGTGGATGAACACTGAAGCTTTCTTT. Drawing the rest from reference TRBV5-6 and TRBJ1-1, the complete variable domain is DAGVTQSPTHLIKTRGQQVTLRCSPKSGHDTVSWYQQALGQGPQFIFQYYEEEERQRGNFPDRFSGHQFPNYSSELNVNALLLGDSALYLCASSLERGWMNTEAFFGQGTRLTVV.

As DNA, the CDR3 is TGTGCCAGCAAAGGGACAGTCTACGAGCAGTACTTC. The encoded protein is CASKGTVYEQYF. This chain uses TRBV2 with TRBJ2-7; 7 bases agree with TRBD1. This CDR3 has 12 residues. Germline trimming cut 7 bases from V and 3 bases from J; bases unmatched to any gene: 3. Germline CDR1 and CDR2: SNHLY and FYNNEI.

V is TRBV14 and J is TRBJ1-1; D unclear. Per germline, CDR1 SGHDN and CDR2 FVKESK. Trimming removed 0 bases at V and 12 bases at J, with 20 bases between. This CDR3 spans 15 amino acids. CDR3 sequence reads: CASSQDPMALRVTFF. In nucleotides, the CDR3 is TGTGCCAGCAGCCAAGATCCCATGGCCCTACGAGTAACTTTCTTT.

This clone has only a few counts. This rearrangement joins TRBV13 to TRBJ2-5; maybe TRBD2 (6 bases). CDR3 length equals 15 residues. Deletions cut 8 bases from V and 3 bases from J, with 19 bases between. Looked up from germline, CDR1 is PRHDT and CDR2 is FYEKMQ (reference sequence). CDR3: CASSGGQGEEETQYF. DNA for the CDR3: TGTGCCAGCTCCGGAGGGCAGGGAGAGGAAGAGACCCAGTACTTC.

This chain joins TRBV11-3 and TRBJ2-3; D remains ambiguous. This CDR3 contains 13 residues. Trimming left V 1 base short and J 2 bases short, with 4 bases between. Germline assignment: CDR1 SGHNT and CDR2 YENEEA. In DNA, the CDR3 is TGTGCCAGCAGCTTAGCAGTCACAGATACGCAGTATTTT. It yields the protein CASSLAVTDTQYF.